One T cell receptor (beta chain) is described in this entry. Its antigen is as yet unknown. Through a sample-barcoded 5' primer and a J-beta primer mix, a second PCR was run for roughly 7 to 12 cycles. Any given sample supplied a minimum of 2.5 million CDR3-containing paired-end reads. TCRdb re-called the 5' RACE reads through MiXCR, storing one row per CDR3 protein. This table has roughly 800,000 distinct CDR3 sequences, 58% appearing once. Deletions cut 3 bases from V and 5 bases from J, with 8 bases between. Germline-derived CDR1 and CDR2 are ENHRY and SYGVKD. The CDR3 is 13 residues long. These data are taken from a study of blood T cells in healthy people across ages. Study-wide results and limits: Unsorted PBMCs prevented conclusive naive versus antigen-experienced comparison. The fall in TCR beta diversity per million T cells was roughly linear with age. More naive CD4+ cells and higher diversity marked long-lived donors relative to aged donors.

This receptor was taken from a man in his thirties or forties in good health. The sequencing sample was made of blood. This rearrangement joins TRBV10-3 to TRBJ2-1, with D unclear. CDR3 nucleotide sequence: TGTGCCATCAGTGAAGAGTTCCACAATGAGCAGTTCTTC. Translation: CAISEEFHNEQFF.